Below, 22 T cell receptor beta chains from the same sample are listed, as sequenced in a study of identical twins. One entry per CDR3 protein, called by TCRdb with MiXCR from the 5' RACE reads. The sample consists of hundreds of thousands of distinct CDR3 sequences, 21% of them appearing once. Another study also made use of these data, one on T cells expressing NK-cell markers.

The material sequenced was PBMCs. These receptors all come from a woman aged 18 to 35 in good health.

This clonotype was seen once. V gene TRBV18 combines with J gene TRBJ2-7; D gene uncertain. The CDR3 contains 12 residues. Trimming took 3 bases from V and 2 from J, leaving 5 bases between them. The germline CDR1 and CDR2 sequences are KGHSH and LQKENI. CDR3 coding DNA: TGTGCCAGCTCACCGGTCCCCTACGAGCAGTACTTC. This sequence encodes CASSPVPYEQYF.

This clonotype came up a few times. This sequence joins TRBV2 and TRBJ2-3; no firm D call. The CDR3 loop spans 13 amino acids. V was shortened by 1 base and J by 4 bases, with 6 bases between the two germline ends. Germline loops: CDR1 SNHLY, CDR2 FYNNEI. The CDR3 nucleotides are TGTGCCAGCAGTGAAGGGGTGGCAGATACGCAGTATTTT. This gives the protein CASSEGVADTQYF.

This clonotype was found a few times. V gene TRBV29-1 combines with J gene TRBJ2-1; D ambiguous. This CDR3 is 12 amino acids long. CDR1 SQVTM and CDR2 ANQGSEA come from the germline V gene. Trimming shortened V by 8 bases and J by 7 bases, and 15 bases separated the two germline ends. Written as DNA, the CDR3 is TGCAGCTCCTCGGATCGTAGGAATGAGCAGTTCTTC. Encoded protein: CSSSDRRNEQFF.

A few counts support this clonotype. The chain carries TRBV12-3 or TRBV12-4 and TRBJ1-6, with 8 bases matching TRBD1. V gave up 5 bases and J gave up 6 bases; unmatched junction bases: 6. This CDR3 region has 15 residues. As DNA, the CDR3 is TGTGCCAGCAGTATTCAGGGGGCAGGTAATTCACCCCTCCACTTT. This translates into CASSIQGAGNSPLHF.

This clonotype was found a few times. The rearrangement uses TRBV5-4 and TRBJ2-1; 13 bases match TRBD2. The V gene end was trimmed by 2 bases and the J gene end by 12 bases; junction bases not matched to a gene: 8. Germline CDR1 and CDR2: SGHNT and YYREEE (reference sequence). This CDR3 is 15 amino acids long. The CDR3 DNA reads TGTGCCAGCAGCTTCCGGACTAGCGGGAGTGTCGGGCAGTTCTTC. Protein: CASSFRTSGSVGQFF.

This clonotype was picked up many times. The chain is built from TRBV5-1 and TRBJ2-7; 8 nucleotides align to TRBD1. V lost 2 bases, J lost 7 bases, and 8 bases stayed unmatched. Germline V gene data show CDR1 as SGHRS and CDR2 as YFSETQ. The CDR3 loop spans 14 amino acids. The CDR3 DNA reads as TGCGCCAGCAGCTTATCCGGGACAGGCGGGGAGCAGTACTTC. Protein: CASSLSGTGGEQYF.

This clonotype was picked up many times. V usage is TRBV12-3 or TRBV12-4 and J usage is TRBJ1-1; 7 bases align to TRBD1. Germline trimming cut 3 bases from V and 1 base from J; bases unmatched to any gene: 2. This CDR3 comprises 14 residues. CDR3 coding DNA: TGTGCCAGCAGTTTGGCAGGGGGGAACACTGAAGCTTTCTTT. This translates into CASSLAGGNTEAFF.

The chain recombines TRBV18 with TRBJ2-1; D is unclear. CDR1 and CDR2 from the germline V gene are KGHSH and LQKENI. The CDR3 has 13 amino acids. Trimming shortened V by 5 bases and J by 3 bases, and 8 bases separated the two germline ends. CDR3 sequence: CASSAPDYNEQFF. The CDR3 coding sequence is TGTGCCAGCTCAGCTCCTGACTACAATGAGCAGTTCTTC.

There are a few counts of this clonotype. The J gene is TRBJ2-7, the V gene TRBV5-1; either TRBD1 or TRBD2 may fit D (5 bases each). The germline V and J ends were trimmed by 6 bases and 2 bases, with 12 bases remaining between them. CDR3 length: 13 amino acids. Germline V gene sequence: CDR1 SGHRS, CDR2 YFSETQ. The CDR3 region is CASTRDGAYEQYF. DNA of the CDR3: TGCGCCAGCACACGGGACGGAGCCTACGAGCAGTACTTC.

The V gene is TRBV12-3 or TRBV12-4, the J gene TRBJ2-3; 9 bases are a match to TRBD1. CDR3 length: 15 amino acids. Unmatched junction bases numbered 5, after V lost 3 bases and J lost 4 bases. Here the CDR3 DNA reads TGTGCCAGCAGTTTTACGGGACAGGGACCAGATACGCAGTATTTT. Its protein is CASSFTGQGPDTQYF.

CDR3 sequence (DNA): TGTGCCACCAGCAGAGCACGGGGTGAGCAGTTCTTC. Its translation: CATSRARGEQFF. The chain is built from TRBV15 and TRBJ2-1; tentatively, D is TRBD2 (5 bases). Trimming shortened V by 1 base and J by 9 bases, and 7 bases separated the two germline ends. The germline CDR1 and CDR2 sequences are LNHNV and YYDKDF (reference sequence). This CDR3 comprises 12 residues.

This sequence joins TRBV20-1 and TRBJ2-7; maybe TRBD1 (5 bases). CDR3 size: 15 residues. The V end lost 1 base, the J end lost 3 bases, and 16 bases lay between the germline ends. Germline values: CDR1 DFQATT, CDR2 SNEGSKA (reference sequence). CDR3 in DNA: TGCAGTGCTAGAGTCTTTGGGCAGGGCCACTACGAGCAGTACTTC. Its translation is CSARVFGQGHYEQYF.

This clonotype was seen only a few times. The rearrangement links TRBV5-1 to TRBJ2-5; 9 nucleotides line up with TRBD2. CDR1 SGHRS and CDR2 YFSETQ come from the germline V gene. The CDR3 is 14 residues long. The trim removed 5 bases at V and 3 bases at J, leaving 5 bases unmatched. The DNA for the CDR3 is TGCGCCAGCAGTTATAGACTAGCGGAAGAGACCCAGTACTTC. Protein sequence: CASSYRLAEETQYF.

The CDR3 here is CASSPSTGANEKLFF. CDR3 DNA: TGTGCCAGCAGCCCCTCGACAGGGGCTAATGAAAAACTGTTTTTT. The chain combines TRBV12-3 or TRBV12-4 with TRBJ1-4; 8 bases are shared with TRBD1. This CDR3 has 15 residues. V dropped 6 bases and J dropped 3; count of bases not matched to a gene: 6.

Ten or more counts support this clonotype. The CDR3 region is CASSYEGGSYNEQFF. Written as DNA, the CDR3 is TGTGCCAGCAGTTACGAAGGGGGCTCCTACAATGAGCAGTTCTTC. This chain uses TRBV6-5 with TRBJ2-1; TRBD1 might be the D (6 bases). The CDR3 loop spans 15 amino acids. The germline V and J ends were trimmed by 2 bases and 0 bases, with 8 bases remaining between them. Germline V gene lookup returns CDR1 MNHEY and CDR2 SVGAGI.

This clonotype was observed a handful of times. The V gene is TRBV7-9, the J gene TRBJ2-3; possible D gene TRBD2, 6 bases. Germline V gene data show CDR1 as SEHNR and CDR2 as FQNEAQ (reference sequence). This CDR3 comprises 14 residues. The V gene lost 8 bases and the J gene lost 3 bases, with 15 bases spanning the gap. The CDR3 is CASGGPPVTDTQYF. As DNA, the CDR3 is TGTGCCAGCGGAGGGCCCCCAGTTACAGATACGCAGTATTTT.

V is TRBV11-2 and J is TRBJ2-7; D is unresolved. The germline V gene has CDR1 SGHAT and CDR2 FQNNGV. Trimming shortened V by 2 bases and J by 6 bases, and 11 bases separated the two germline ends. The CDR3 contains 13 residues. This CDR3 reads CASSLTPGLEQYF. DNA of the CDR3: TGTGCCAGCAGCTTAACCCCCGGCCTCGAGCAGTACTTC.

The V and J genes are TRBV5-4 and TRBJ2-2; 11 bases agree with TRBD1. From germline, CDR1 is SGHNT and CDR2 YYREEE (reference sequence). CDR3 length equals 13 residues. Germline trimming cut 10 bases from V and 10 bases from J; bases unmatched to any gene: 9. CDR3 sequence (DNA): TGTGCCTCCGCGGGACAGGGGGTCGAGGAGCTGTTTTTT. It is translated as CASAGQGVEELFF.

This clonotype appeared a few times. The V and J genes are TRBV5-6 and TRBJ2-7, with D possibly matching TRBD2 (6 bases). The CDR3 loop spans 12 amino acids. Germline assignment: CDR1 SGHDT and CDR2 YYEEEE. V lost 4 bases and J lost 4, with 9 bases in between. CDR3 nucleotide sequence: TGTGCCAGCAGCGAGACTAGATACGAGCAGTACTTC. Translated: CASSETRYEQYF.

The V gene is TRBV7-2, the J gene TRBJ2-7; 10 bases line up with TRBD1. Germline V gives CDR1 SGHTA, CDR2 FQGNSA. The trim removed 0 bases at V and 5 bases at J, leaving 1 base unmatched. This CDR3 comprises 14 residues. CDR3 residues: CASSLATGGDEQYF. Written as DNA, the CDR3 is TGTGCCAGCAGCTTAGCGACAGGGGGCGACGAGCAGTACTTC.

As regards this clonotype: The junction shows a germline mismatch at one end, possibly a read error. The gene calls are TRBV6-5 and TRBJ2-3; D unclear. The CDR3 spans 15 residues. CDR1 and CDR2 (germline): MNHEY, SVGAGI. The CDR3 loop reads CASSHSSLSTDTQYF. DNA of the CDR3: TGTGCCAGCAGTCACTCATCCCTAAGCACAGATACGCAGTATTTT.

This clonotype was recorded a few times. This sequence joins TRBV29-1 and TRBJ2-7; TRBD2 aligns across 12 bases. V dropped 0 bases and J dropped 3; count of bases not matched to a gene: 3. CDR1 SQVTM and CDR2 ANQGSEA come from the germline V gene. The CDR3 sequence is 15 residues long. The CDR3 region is CSVEDLAGGVYEQYF. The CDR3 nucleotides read TGCAGCGTTGAAGATCTAGCGGGAGGGGTCTACGAGCAGTACTTC.